A selection of T cell receptor beta chains follows, all from one sample in a study of blood T cell repertoires in COVID-19. The table came from immunoSEQ multiplex PCR; TCRdb's copy has only in-frame clones and leaves some out. The data contain 190,000 or so clones, 80% to 90% of them singletons. Sample: peripheral blood. The receptor set was obtained from a woman younger than 30 who had recovered from COVID-19. Both conserved end residues are part of each CDR3.

J: TRBJ1-2
V: TRBV12-3/TRBV12-4
CDR3: CASSLGPPLYTF

J: TRBJ2-1
V: TRBV7-9
CDR3: CASSVLGGIEQFF

J: TRBJ1-3
V: TRBV6-2/TRBV6-3
CDR3: CASSLDRGKAGNTIYF

J: TRBJ1-6
V: TRBV5-8
CDR3: CASSLVSLRGPNSPLHF

J: TRBJ2-3
V: TRBV24-1
CDR3: CATSDEIGADTQYF

J: TRBJ2-5
V: TRBV6-6
CDR3: CASSHPTGGQETQYF

J: TRBJ2-3
V: TRBV6-2/TRBV6-3
CDR3: CASSTGTSTDTQYF

J: TRBJ2-3
V: TRBV10-3
CDR3: CAISEASGRSTDTQYF

J: TRBJ1-2
V: TRBV19
CDR3: CASRPQQGRQDGYTF

J: TRBJ2-3
V: TRBV5-5
CDR3: CASSFRENPQYF

J: TRBJ2-2
V: TRBV29-1
CDR3: CSIQGLRNTGELFF

J: TRBJ2-4
V: TRBV7-6
CDR3: CASSFGQGMAKNIQYF

J: TRBJ1-5
V: TRBV7-8
CDR3: CASSEGQLGQPQHF

J: TRBJ2-3
V: TRBV11-1
CDR3: CASSFLGQSTDTQYF

J: TRBJ2-5
V: TRBV5-1
CDR3: CASSFPSGGETQYF

J: TRBJ2-7
V: TRBV6-5
CDR3: CASKASAPPQQYF

J: TRBJ2-2
V: TRBV7-8
CDR3: CASSNQTEFLGTGELFF

J: TRBJ2-3
V: TRBV29-1
CDR3: CSVDGVDLAGHGRTDTQYF

J: TRBJ1-5
V: TRBV4-1
CDR3: CASSQASTDRRPQHF

J: TRBJ1-3
V: TRBV9
CDR3: CASSTHRTLPSGNTIYF

J: TRBJ1-2
V: TRBV20-1
CDR3: CSASEEGYGYTF

J: TRBJ2-4
V: TRBV6-5
CDR3: CASSTGGSKNIQYF

J: TRBJ1-2
V: TRBV13
CDR3: CASSLGGQGQWGYTF

J: TRBJ2-2
V: TRBV3-1/TRBV3-2
CDR3: CAYQSAGELFF

J: TRBJ1-2
V: TRBV11-1
CDR3: CASKSGQGNGYTF

J: TRBJ2-7
V: TRBV2
CDR3: CASSQGVREQYF

J: TRBJ2-1
V: TRBV6-4
CDR3: CASSESESSYNEQFF

J: TRBJ2-2
V: TRBV9
CDR3: CASSITGGKGAGELFF

J: TRBJ2-7
V: TRBV10-3
CDR3: CAISDAGNEQYF

J: TRBJ1-5
V: TRBV19
CDR3: CASSSTGYNQPQHF

J: TRBJ2-2
V: TRBV13
CDR3: CASSPGQGVTGELFF

J: TRBJ2-3
V: TRBV28
CDR3: CASLGSGGATDTQYF

J: TRBJ2-3
V: TRBV30
CDR3: CAWSVGAGDTQYF